This TCR beta chain stems from a study of blood T cells in healthy people across ages. General study results and limits: Underestimates were what the diversity estimates from one million T cells were considered to be.

Sample-barcoded 5' priming and a J-beta primer mix drove a second PCR of 7 to 11 cycles. TCRdb independently ran MiXCR on the 5' RACE reads; one entry per CDR3 protein. Among over 700,000 distinct CDR3 sequences listed, about 53% were seen once. About this clonotype: Its antigen is unidentified.

The clonotype originates from a man aged 80 or over in good health. Sequencing was performed on blood.

CDR3 in amino acids: CATTGLAGQETQYF. For the CDR3, the DNA is TGTGCCACGACAGGCCTAGCGGGCCAGGAGACCCAGTACTTC. The genes are TRBV10-3 and TRBJ2-5, with 8 bases lining up with TRBD2. Trimming took 10 bases from V and 5 from J; bases not matched to a gene: 12. CDR3 length: 14 amino acids. Germline assignment: CDR1 ENHRY and CDR2 SYGVKD.